This entry is about one TCR beta chain. This specimen belongs to a study of T cell changes during pregnancy in multiple sclerosis. Generated by immunoSEQ multiplex PCR, the TCRdb table keeps only in-frame clones and is missing some. The sample gives some 110,000 clones, around nine tenths of which show up once; approximately 1.4% is in the top ten. The germline V gene has CDR1 SGHRS and CDR2 YFSETQ. The CDR3 length is 19 residues. J lost 2 bases, V lost 4 bases, and 21 bases had no gene match. The rearrangement joins TRBV5-1 to TRBJ2-7; 7 bases align to TRBD1. The source of this sequence is a female donor with multiple sclerosis, enrolled in a pregnancy study. Sequenced material: peripheral blood, taken in the third trimester of pregnancy. In nucleotides, the CDR3 is TGCGCCAGCAGCCCGCAATTTGGTAGGGACAGCCGAGGTCCCTACGAGCAGTACTTC. Translated, it gives CASSPQFGRDSRGPYEQYF.